Below are 3 T cell receptor beta chains sequenced from a single sample in a study of radiotherapy plus CTLA-4 blockade in lung cancer. The assay was immunoSEQ multiplex PCR, and TCRdb's table has in-frame clones only and misses some. Of about 73,000 clones listed, around 87% are singletons. The sequencing used peripheral blood, collected from a patient treated with radiotherapy plus ipilimumab. The receptors were sampled from a human donor with non-small cell lung cancer that progressed on radiotherapy plus ipilimumab.

The J gene is TRBJ1-5, the V gene TRBV4-1; a weak D match, TRBD1 (6 bases). This CDR3 region has 17 residues. Deletions cut 1 base from V and 4 bases from J, with 17 bases between. The V gene's germline CDR1 is MGHRA and CDR2 YSYEKL. CDR3 region: CASSQVGSTGLNQPQHF. DNA for the CDR3: TGCGCCAGCAGCCAAGTGGGGAGCACAGGGCTGAATCAGCCCCAGCATTTT.

The V and J genes are TRBV6-1 and TRBJ2-3, with 7 nucleotides matching TRBD1. The CDR3 runs to 13 residues. V gave up 6 bases and J gave up 5 bases; unmatched junction bases: 5. Germline CDR1 is MNHNS and CDR2 is SASEGT. Written as DNA, the CDR3 is TGTGCCAGCAGCAAAAGACAGGGAGATACGCAGTATTTT. It specifies CASSKRQGDTQYF.

The CDR3 DNA reads as TGTGCCAGCAGCCAAGTGGTAGCGGGAGTGGATGGGGCCAACGTCCTGACTTTC. Amino acids: CASSQVVAGVDGANVLTF. V usage is TRBV4-2 and J usage is TRBJ2-6, with 9 bases fitting TRBD2. Germline V gives CDR1 LGHNA, CDR2 YNFKEQ. Trimming cost V 1 base and J 3 bases; bases outside gene matches: 7. This CDR3 contains 18 residues.